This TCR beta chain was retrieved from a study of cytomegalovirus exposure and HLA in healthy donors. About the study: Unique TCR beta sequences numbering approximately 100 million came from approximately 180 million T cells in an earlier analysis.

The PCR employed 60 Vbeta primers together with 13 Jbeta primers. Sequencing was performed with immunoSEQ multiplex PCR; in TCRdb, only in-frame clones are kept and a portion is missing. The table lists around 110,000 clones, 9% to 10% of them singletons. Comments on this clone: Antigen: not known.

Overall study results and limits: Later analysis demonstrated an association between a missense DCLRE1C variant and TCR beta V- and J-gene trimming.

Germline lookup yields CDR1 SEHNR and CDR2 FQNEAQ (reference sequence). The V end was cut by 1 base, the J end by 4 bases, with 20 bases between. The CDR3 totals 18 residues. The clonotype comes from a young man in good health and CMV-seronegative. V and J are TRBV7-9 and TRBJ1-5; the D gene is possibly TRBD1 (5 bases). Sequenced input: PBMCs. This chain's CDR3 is CASSLGGFGREVNQPQHF. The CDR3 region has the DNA TGTGCCAGCAGCTTAGGAGGGTTCGGCAGGGAGGTGAATCAGCCCCAGCATTTT.